This TCR beta chain was identified in a study of blood T cell repertoires in COVID-19. V was shortened by 1 base and J by 1 base, with 8 bases between the two germline ends. The CDR3 runs 14 residues. Germline loops: CDR1 SGHTA, CDR2 FQGTGA. Sequenced by immunoSEQ multiplex PCR; TCRdb stores in-frame clones only, minus some. The sample consists of 450,000 or so clones, 89% of them appearing once. This receptor was taken from a middle-aged woman with COVID-19, enrolled during active disease. The specimen sequenced was peripheral blood. This sequence joins TRBV7-3 and TRBJ2-7; D perhaps matches TRBD1 (5 bases). CDR3 DNA sequence: TGTGCCAGCAGCTTAAAGGCAGGGTCCTACGAGCAGTACTTC. Protein product: CASSLKAGSYEQYF.